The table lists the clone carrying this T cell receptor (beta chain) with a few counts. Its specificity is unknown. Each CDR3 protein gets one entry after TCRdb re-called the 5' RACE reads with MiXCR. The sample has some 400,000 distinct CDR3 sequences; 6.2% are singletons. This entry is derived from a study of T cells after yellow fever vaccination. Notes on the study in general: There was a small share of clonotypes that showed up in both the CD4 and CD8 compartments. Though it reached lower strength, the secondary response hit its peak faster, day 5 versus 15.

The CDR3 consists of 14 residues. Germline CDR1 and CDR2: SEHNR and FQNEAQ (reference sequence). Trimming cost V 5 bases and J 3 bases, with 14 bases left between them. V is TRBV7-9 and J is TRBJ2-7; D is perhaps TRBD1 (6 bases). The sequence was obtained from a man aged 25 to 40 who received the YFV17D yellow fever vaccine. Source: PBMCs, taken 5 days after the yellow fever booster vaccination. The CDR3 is CASSPQGRVYEQYF. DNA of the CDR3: TGTGCCAGCAGCCCACAGGGCCGGGTCTACGAGCAGTACTTC.